The rows below give T cell receptor beta chains drawn from one sample of a study of blood T cell repertoires in COVID-19. Clones were sequenced by immunoSEQ multiplex PCR, and TCRdb holds only the in-frame ones, with some missing. The data contain tens of thousands of clones, roughly 84% of them singletons. Sample: peripheral blood. Receptors were obtained from a woman of 80 years or more in a cohort sampled during active or convalescent COVID-19. Both conserved end residues are part of each CDR3. Each record gives: clone size, J gene, D gene, V gene, CDR3 protein, CDR3 DNA. D genes are given only for firm matches. Clone size is stated in some rows and not others, as once, few, many or a class when expanded.

-,TRBJ1-1,TRBD1,TRBV10-3,CAVGTGAVTEAFF,TGTGCCGTCGGGACAGGGGCCGTCACTGAAGCTTTCTTT
-,TRBJ2-2,TRBD1,TRBV6-5,CASRQGTNTGELFF,TGTGCCAGCAGACAGGGGACGAACACCGGGGAGCTGTTTTTT
-,TRBJ2-3,TRBD1,TRBV24-1,CATSPGQVTDTQYF,TGTGCCACCAGTCCGGGACAGGTCACAGATACGCAGTATTTT
-,TRBJ1-1,-,TRBV2,CATKREAGTEAFF,TGTGCTACCAAACGTGAGGCCGGCACTGAAGCTTTCTTT
-,TRBJ1-6,-,TRBV27,CASSLGRARSPLHF,TGTGCCAGCAGTTTAGGCAGGGCTCGCTCACCCCTCCACTTT
-,TRBJ2-1,TRBD2,TRBV9,CASSAHRTSRELREQFF,TGTGCCAGCAGCGCCCACAGGACTAGTCGGGAATTGCGTGAGCAGTTCTTC
-,TRBJ1-2,TRBD1,TRBV7-8,CASSPMTGTLYGYTF,TGTGCCAGCAGCCCGATGACAGGGACACTCTATGGCTACACCTTC
-,TRBJ2-5,TRBD1,TRBV7-3,CASSLGTGLVETQYF,TGTGCCAGCAGCTTAGGGACAGGGCTGGTGGAGACCCAGTACTTC
-,TRBJ1-1,TRBD1,TRBV18,CASSRGQGVMNTEAFF,TGTGCCAGCTCACGGGGACAGGGAGTAATGAACACTGAAGCTTTCTTT
-,TRBJ2-2,TRBD1,TRBV18,CASSPPSPGGTGELFF,TGTGCCAGCTCACCACCCTCCCCAGGGGGTACCGGGGAGCTGTTTTTT
-,TRBJ2-3,TRBD2,TRBV7-2,CASSPSTRDYRNTQYF,TGTGCCAGCAGCCCGAGTACCCGGGACTACCGAAATACGCAGTATTTT
-,TRBJ1-1,TRBD1,TRBV28,CASSPGGAGTEAFF,TGTGCCAGCAGTCCAGGGGGCGCGGGCACTGAAGCTTTCTTT
-,TRBJ2-2,-,TRBV4-1,CASSQDPAGVVRGELFF,TGCGCCAGCAGCCAAGATCCGGCAGGGGTGGTTCGGGGGGAGCTGTTTTTT
-,TRBJ2-7,-,TRBV3-1/TRBV3-2,CASSQVFNLREQYF,TGTGCCAGCAGCCAAGTATTCAATTTACGGGAGCAGTACTTC
-,TRBJ1-2,TRBD1,TRBV7-9,CASSTWTGLGVIPNYGYTF,TGTGCCAGCAGCACCTGGACAGGGTTGGGCGTCATCCCTAACTATGGCTACACCTTC
-,TRBJ1-3,-,TRBV5-1,CASSLDRATLGNTIYF,TGCGCCAGCAGCTTGGACAGGGCGACGTTAGGAAACACCATATATTTT
-,TRBJ1-1,TRBD1,TRBV18,CASSQGTGGNTEAFF,TGTGCCAGCTCCCAAGGGACAGGGGGGAACACTGAAGCTTTCTTT
-,TRBJ2-1,TRBD1,TRBV9,CASSLGQGSNEQFF,TGTGCCAGCAGCCTAGGACAGGGTAGCAATGAGCAGTTCTTC
-,TRBJ1-3,-,TRBV3-1/TRBV3-2,CASSYTHGDTIYF,TGTGCCAGCAGCTACACCCACGGGGACACCATATATTTT
-,TRBJ1-5,TRBD1,TRBV24-1,CATSESGGVDQPQHF,TGTGCCACCAGTGAGTCAGGGGGAGTCGATCAGCCCCAGCATTTT
-,TRBJ1-2,-,TRBV6-5,CASRIQGPINYGYTF,TGTGCCAGCAGAATACAGGGTCCCATTAACTATGGCTACACCTTC
once,TRBJ2-7,TRBD1,TRBV5-1,CASSLGVVGGGYEQYF,TGCGCCAGCAGCTTGGGGGTTGTAGGGGGCGGCTACGAGCAGTACTTC
-,TRBJ2-2,TRBD1,TRBV9,CASSTRQGATGELFF,TGTGCCAGCAGCACACGACAGGGGGCGACCGGGGAGCTGTTTTTT
-,TRBJ1-2,TRBD1,TRBV18,CASSQGGQANYGYTF,TGTGCCAGCTCTCAGGGGGGCCAGGCTAACTATGGCTACACCTTC
-,TRBJ2-3,TRBD2,TRBV3-1/TRBV3-2,CASSPPQRDSDTQYF,TGTGCCAGCAGCCCTCCACAGCGGGACTCAGATACGCAGTATTTT
-,TRBJ1-2,-,TRBV6-4,CASSDPGSPTSNYGYTF,TGTGCCAGCAGTGACCCGGGTTCCCCCACATCTAACTATGGCTACACCTTC
-,TRBJ2-5,TRBD2,TRBV10-3,CAIKEGTSGSGRETQYF,TGTGCCATCAAGGAAGGGACTAGCGGGAGCGGTCGAGAGACCCAGTACTTC
-,TRBJ1-2,TRBD1,TRBV24-1,CATSDPHGTGDGYTF,TGTGCCACCAGTGATCCACACGGGACAGGGGACGGCTACACCTTC
few,TRBJ2-3,TRBD2,TRBV5-4,CASSLREGRGDTQYF,TGTGCCAGCAGCTTGCGGGAGGGCCGGGGAGATACGCAGTATTTT
-,TRBJ1-1,-,TRBV15,CATSRGGSDTEAFF,TGTGCCACCAGCAGAGGGGGCTCTGACACTGAAGCTTTCTTT
-,TRBJ2-7,TRBD1,TRBV7-9,CASSHIGTGVYEQYF,TGTGCCAGCAGCCACATCGGGACAGGGGTATACGAGCAGTACTTC
-,TRBJ2-5,-,TRBV19,CASKSFGGETQYF,TGTGCCAGCAAAAGTTTCGGAGGAGAGACCCAGTACTTC
-,TRBJ2-7,-,TRBV21-1,CASSIKQVPSYEQYF,TGTGCCAGCAGCATTAAGCAGGTGCCATCCTACGAGCAGTACTTC
-,TRBJ2-3,TRBD2,TRBV5-4,CASSSGLAGTDTQYF,TGTGCCAGCAGCTCCGGACTAGCGGGAACAGATACGCAGTATTTT
-,TRBJ1-1,-,TRBV20-1,CSGMRALEAFF,TGCAGTGGAATGAGGGCGCTTGAGGCTTTCTTT
-,TRBJ2-1,-,TRBV28,CASSLQANEQFF,TGTGCCAGCAGTTTACAGGCCAATGAGCAGTTCTTC
-,TRBJ2-3,TRBD1,TRBV3-1/TRBV3-2,CASSFGQDQRDTQYF,TGTGCCAGCAGCTTCGGACAGGACCAACGGGATACGCAGTATTTT
once,TRBJ1-5,TRBD1,TRBV19,CASSLGTGQTLGPQHF,TGTGCCAGTAGTCTCGGGACAGGGCAAACCCTGGGGCCCCAGCATTTT
once,TRBJ2-1,-,TRBV5-1,CASSLHSNEQFF,TGCGCCAGCAGCCTTCACTCCAATGAGCAGTTCTTC
-,TRBJ2-7,TRBD2,TRBV5-1,CASGGERSTFSYEQYF,TGCGCCAGCGGGGGGGAGCGATCCACTTTTTCCTACGAGCAGTACTTC
-,TRBJ1-2,TRBD1,TRBV5-1,CASSLQGQGFDGYTF,TGCGCCAGCAGCTTGCAAGGACAGGGGTTCGATGGCTACACCTTC
-,TRBJ2-3,-,TRBV7-2,CASTFITDTQYF,TGTGCCAGCACCTTCATTACAGATACGCAGTATTTT
-,TRBJ2-1,TRBD2,TRBV29-1,CSVEAPRRGGSYNEQFF,TGCAGCGTTGAAGCCCCTCGTCGGGGGGGGTCCTACAATGAGCAGTTCTTC
once,TRBJ2-3,TRBD2,TRBV7-3,CASSLGTSLDTQYF,TGTGCCAGCAGCTTAGGGACTAGCCTAGATACGCAGTATTTT
-,TRBJ1-5,-,TRBV6-5,CASSRSPREPQHF,TGTGCCAGCAGCCGCTCCCCTCGGGAGCCCCAGCATTTT
-,TRBJ1-6,TRBD1,TRBV11-3,CASSGGTGLISPLHF,TGTGCCAGCAGCGGAGGGACAGGTCTGATTTCACCCCTCCACTTT
-,TRBJ2-1,TRBD2,TRBV27,CASRGLAGSNEQFF,TGTGCCAGCCGGGGACTAGCGGGATCCAATGAGCAGTTCTTC
-,TRBJ2-3,-,TRBV7-2,CASSLAWDFPLKDTQYF,TGTGCCAGCAGCTTAGCATGGGACTTTCCCCTTAAGGATACGCAGTATTTT
-,TRBJ1-2,TRBD1,TRBV19,CASSIGTGGLYGYTF,TGTGCCAGTAGTATAGGGACAGGGGGGTTATATGGCTACACCTTC
-,TRBJ2-2,TRBD1,TRBV5-1,CASSLRGQGVPGELFF,TGCGCCAGCAGCTTAAGGGGACAGGGGGTTCCCGGGGAGCTGTTTTTT
-,TRBJ1-6,-,TRBV5-4,CASSTGSSQLMAPLHF,TGTGCCAGCAGCACAGGGTCTTCCCAATTAATGGCACCCCTCCACTTT
-,TRBJ1-5,TRBD1,TRBV9,CASSGGQGNNQPQHF,TGTGCCAGCAGCGGGGGACAGGGTAACAATCAGCCCCAGCATTTT
few,TRBJ1-6,TRBD1,TRBV15,CATSREGTGVSPLHF,TGTGCCACCAGCAGAGAGGGGACAGGGGTATCACCCCTCCACTTT
few,TRBJ1-1,-,TRBV6-5,CASLRPGTTEAFF,TGTGCCAGCCTACGACCAGGCACCACTGAAGCTTTCTTT
-,TRBJ1-1,-,TRBV2,CASWGLDTEAFF,TGTGCCAGCTGGGGGCTTGACACTGAAGCTTTCTTT
few,TRBJ1-3,TRBD1,TRBV28,CASSLDRGKGNTIYF,TGTGCCAGCAGTTTGGACAGGGGTAAAGGAAACACCATATATTTT
-,TRBJ1-5,-,TRBV18,CASSPGGIQPQHF,TGTGCCAGCTCACCGGGGGGTATTCAGCCCCAGCATTTT
-,TRBJ1-1,-,TRBV7-9,CASSLGYIEREAFF,TGTGCCAGCAGCTTAGGTTACATTGAGAGGGAAGCTTTCTTT